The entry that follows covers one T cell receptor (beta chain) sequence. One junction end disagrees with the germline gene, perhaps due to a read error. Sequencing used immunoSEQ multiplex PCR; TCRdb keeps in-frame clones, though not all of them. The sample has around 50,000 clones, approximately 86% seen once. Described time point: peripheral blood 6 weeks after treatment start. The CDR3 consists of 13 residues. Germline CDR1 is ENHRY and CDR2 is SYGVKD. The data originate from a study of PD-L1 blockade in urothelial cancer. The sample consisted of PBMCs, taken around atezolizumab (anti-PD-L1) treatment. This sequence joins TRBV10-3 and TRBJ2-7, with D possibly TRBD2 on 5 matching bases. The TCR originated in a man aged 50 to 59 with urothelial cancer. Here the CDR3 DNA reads TGTGCCATCAGTTTTTCTAGCTCCAACGAGCAGTACTTC. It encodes CAISFSSSNEQYF.